Sequencing of this T cell receptor (beta chain) was carried out in a study of blood T cell repertoires in COVID-19. The CDR3 runs 14 residues. V was pared by 8 bases and J by 2 bases, with 15 bases between. Germline CDR1 and CDR2: MNHEY and SVGAGI. Worth noting for this clone: Other nucleotide sequences in the sample specify the same CDR3.

Clones were sequenced by immunoSEQ multiplex PCR, and TCRdb holds only the in-frame ones, with some missing. The sample carries 250,000 to 300,000 clones, approximately 85% recorded once. The TCR sequence derives from a woman aged 65 to 85 with acute or convalescent COVID-19. The sequencing input was peripheral blood. This sequence joins TRBV6-5 and TRBJ1-1; D is unresolved. CDR3 coding DNA: TGTGCCAGCGAGCGGCAGGCAGCTAACACTGAAGCTTTCTTT. Its protein product is CASERQAANTEAFF.